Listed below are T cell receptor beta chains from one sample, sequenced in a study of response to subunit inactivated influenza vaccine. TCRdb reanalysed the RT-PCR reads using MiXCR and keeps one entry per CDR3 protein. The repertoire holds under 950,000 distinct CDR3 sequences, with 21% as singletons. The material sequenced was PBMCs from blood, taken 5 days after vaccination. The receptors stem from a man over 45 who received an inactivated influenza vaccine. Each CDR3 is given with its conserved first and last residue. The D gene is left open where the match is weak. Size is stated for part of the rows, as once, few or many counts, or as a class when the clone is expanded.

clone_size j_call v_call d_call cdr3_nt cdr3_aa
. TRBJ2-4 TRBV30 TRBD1 TGTGCCTGGACCCCGGACAGGGGAAGTCTAGCCAAAAACATTCAGTACTTC CAWTPDRGSLAKNIQYF
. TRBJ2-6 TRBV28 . TGTGCCAGCAGTTTGGATTGGGGTTCTGGGGCCAACGTCCTGACTTTC CASSLDWGSGANVLTF
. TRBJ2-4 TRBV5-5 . TGTGCCAGCAGCCTCCTCGGCGTGGACATTCAGTACTTC CASSLLGVDIQYF
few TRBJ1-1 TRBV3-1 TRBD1 TGTGCCAGCAGCTATGAAGTGACAGGGACTGAAGCTTTCTTT CASSYEVTGTEAFF
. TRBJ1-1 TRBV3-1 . TGTGCCAGCAGCCAAGATTGGGGTGAAGCTTTCTTT CASSQDWGEAFF
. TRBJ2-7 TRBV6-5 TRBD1 TGTGCCAGCAGTTATTTGGGACAGGGATTCTCCTACGAGCAGTACTTC CASSYLGQGFSYEQYF
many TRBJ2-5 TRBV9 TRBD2 TGTGCCAGCAGCGAGGGCGGCGGGGGGACCCAGTACTTC CASSEGGGGTQYF
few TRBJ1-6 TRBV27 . TGTGCCAGCAGATCGGGGGGACTACCTAATTCACCCCTCCACTTT CASRSGGLPNSPLHF
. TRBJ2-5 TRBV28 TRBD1 TGTGCCAGCAGTTCTAGACAGGGGGTAGGAGAACAAGAGACCCAGTACTTC CASSSRQGVGEQETQYF
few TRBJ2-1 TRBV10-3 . TGTGCCATCAGTGGCCAGGGTAGCAACAATGAGCAGTTCTTC CAISGQGSNNEQFF
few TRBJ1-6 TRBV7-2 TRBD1 TGTGCCAGCAGCTTAGCGGGCGGGGACAGCTTACACTTT CASSLAGGDSLHF